A selection of T cell receptor beta chains follows, all from one sample in a study of blood T cell repertoires in COVID-19. TCRdb keeps only in-frame clones here, not all; method: immunoSEQ multiplex PCR. Of roughly 38,000 clones listed, about 76% are singletons. The sequencing sample was made of peripheral blood. The receptors were sampled from a man between 65 and 79 years old with COVID-19, enrolled during active disease. Both conserved end residues are part of each CDR3. Fields, in order: D gene, J gene, clone size, V gene, CDR3 DNA, CDR3 protein. The D gene is left open where the match is weak. A row's size may be missing; if present it is once, few, many or a size class.

TRBD1,TRBJ2-3,.,TRBV11-3,TGTGCCAGCAGTGCAGGACAGGGGGACGCAGATACGCAGTATTTT,CASSAGQGDADTQYF
.,TRBJ1-4,.,TRBV7-9,TGTGCCAGCACCCCCGGGACATCTAATGAAAAACTGTTTTTT,CASTPGTSNEKLFF
TRBD2,TRBJ2-7,.,TRBV20-1,TGCAGTGCTGCCCGGACTAGGGAGCAGTACTTC,CSAARTREQYF
.,TRBJ2-7,.,TRBV10-3,TGTGCCATCAGTGAAACAGCCTACGAGCAGTACTTC,CAISETAYEQYF
.,TRBJ1-1,.,TRBV3-1/TRBV3-2,TGTGCCAGCAGCCAAGACCCCACAGGGCTGTCTGAAGCTTTCTTT,CASSQDPTGLSEAFF
.,TRBJ2-7,.,TRBV4-3,TGCGCCAGCAGCCAAGCAAAAACCTACGAGCAGTACTTC,CASSQAKTYEQYF
.,TRBJ2-7,.,TRBV19,TGTGCCAGTACCCCGGGGTACGGAACCTACGAGCAGTACTTC,CASTPGYGTYEQYF
.,TRBJ1-1,once,TRBV6-2/TRBV6-3,TGTGCCAGCAGTTACCGACAGACAGGACCAAACACTGAAGCTTTCTTT,CASSYRQTGPNTEAFF
TRBD2,TRBJ2-1,.,TRBV19,TGTGCCAGTCGGCACTGGACTAGCGGGCGGGGTGATGAGCAGTTCTTC,CASRHWTSGRGDEQFF
.,TRBJ1-2,.,TRBV29-1,TGCAGCGTTGTGTCAGGGAACTATGGCTACACCTTC,CSVVSGNYGYTF
TRBD1,TRBJ2-2,few,TRBV5-4,TGTGCCAGCAGCCCGGGACAGGTGTATAACGGGGAGCTGTTTTTT,CASSPGQVYNGELFF
.,TRBJ1-1,.,TRBV6-5,TGTGCCAGCATTCAGGGGTCGAACACTGAAGCTTTCTTT,CASIQGSNTEAFF
.,TRBJ2-1,.,TRBV7-6,TGTGCCAGCAGCTTAGGGTCCCCACATAGCGGTTTTAGCTCCTACAATGAGCAGTTCTTC,CASSLGSPHSGFSSYNEQFF
.,TRBJ1-2,once,TRBV12-5,TGTGCTAGTGGTTTCCAGCAGGGGATGGCTAACTATGGCTACACCTTC,CASGFQQGMANYGYTF
TRBD2,TRBJ2-2,.,TRBV2,TGTGCCAGCAGTCCCTTCGCGGGGGGGCCGACCGGGGAGCTGTTTTTT,CASSPFAGGPTGELFF
TRBD2,TRBJ2-2,few,TRBV5-1,TGCGCCAGCAGCTTGAGAACTAGCGGGAGGGGCACCGGGGAGCTGTTTTTT,CASSLRTSGRGTGELFF
TRBD1,TRBJ1-5,.,TRBV2,TGTGCCAGCAGTATGGGACAGGGGGCGAGGCAGCCCCAGCATTTT,CASSMGQGARQPQHF
TRBD1,TRBJ1-2,.,TRBV5-1,TGCGCCAGCAGCTCCGGGACAGGATCTTATGGCTACACCTTC,CASSSGTGSYGYTF
TRBD1,TRBJ1-5,few,TRBV6-1,TGTGCCAGCAGTGAACGGTGGGGCAGGGGGGATTATAGCAATCAGCCCCAGCATTTT,CASSERWGRGDYSNQPQHF
TRBD1,TRBJ1-2,once,TRBV29-1,TGCAGCGTTGAGGGTGCGGGACAGCTCTATGGCTACACCTTC,CSVEGAGQLYGYTF
.,TRBJ1-1,.,TRBV18,TGTGCCAGCTCACCAGGAGACCCTGCGAGCACTGAAGCTTTCTTT,CASSPGDPASTEAFF
.,TRBJ1-5,once,TRBV6-6,TGTGCCAGCAGTTACTCAGGGAGGGGGAATCAGCCCCAGCATTTT,CASSYSGRGNQPQHF
.,TRBJ2-7,few,TRBV6-5,TGTGCCAGCAGTTACGGGCGGGACGGGTACGAGCAGTACTTC,CASSYGRDGYEQYF
.,TRBJ1-5,.,TRBV6-5,TGTGCCAGCAGTTCCCCCGGAGGCTATAGCAATCAGCCCCAGCATTTT,CASSSPGGYSNQPQHF
TRBD1,TRBJ1-1,.,TRBV16,TGTGCCAGCAGCCCGGATTGGCCAGGGGGTTCCACTGAAGCTTTCTTT,CASSPDWPGGSTEAFF
TRBD1,TRBJ1-3,.,TRBV3-1/TRBV3-2,TGTGCCAGCAGCCATGTCGGGACAGACGGCGACACCATATATTTT,CASSHVGTDGDTIYF
.,TRBJ2-2,.,TRBV6-5,TGTGCCAGCAGTTACTACGCTACAGGGATCACCGGGGAGCTGTTTTTT,CASSYYATGITGELFF
TRBD2,TRBJ2-7,.,TRBV6-1,TGTGCCAGCAGTGAACTAGCGGGGGCCCCGGGGTACTTC,CASSELAGAPGYF
.,TRBJ1-1,.,TRBV6-5,TGTGCCAGCAGAGATACCCAGGGTACACGAGCTTTCTTT,CASRDTQGTRAFF
.,TRBJ2-2,.,TRBV2,TGTGCCAGCAGGCCCACAGGGACCGGGGAGCTGTTTTTT,CASRPTGTGELFF
TRBD2,TRBJ2-1,.,TRBV19,TGTGCCAGTAGTAGCGGCGGGAGGGCCTACAATGAGCAGTTCTTC,CASSSGGRAYNEQFF
TRBD1,TRBJ1-2,.,TRBV18,TGTGCCAGCTCAGACAGGGATATTGGCTACACCTTC,CASSDRDIGYTF
.,TRBJ1-4,.,TRBV7-8,TGTGCCAGCAGGGCGGATACAGGGTTAAATGAAAAACTGTTTTTT,CASRADTGLNEKLFF